This record covers a single T cell receptor beta chain. The record originates from a study of blood T cell repertoires in COVID-19. Whole-study context: Samples representing acute and convalescent COVID-19 were sourced from the United States, Italy and Spain.

Authors' analysis steps: Amplification with reference gene primers provided the estimates of nucleated cell counts. Repertoires were generated with immunoSEQ multiplex PCR, while TCRdb's copy carries only in-frame clones and drops some. The V and J calls and clone size are taken from that table; D and trimming were inferred from the DNA. The data show some 170,000 clones, with 87% seen just once and 1.5% to 2% held by the top ten. V dropped 5 bases and J dropped 9; count of bases not matched to a gene: 7. The CDR3 has 14 residues. The V gene's germline CDR1 is SGHRS and CDR2 YFSETQ. The clonotype was recovered from a woman between 45 and 60 years old with acute or convalescent COVID-19. The sample was peripheral blood. This chain joins TRBV5-1 and TRBJ2-1, with 11 bases fitting TRBD2. Written as DNA, the CDR3 is TGCGCCAGCAGGGAACTAGCGGGGGTTGGTGAGCAGTTCTTC. Its translation is CASRELAGVGEQFF. The whole variable domain, filled in from reference TRBV5-1 and TRBJ2-1, reads KAGVTQTPRYLIKTRGQQVTLSCSPISGHRSVSWYQQTPGQGLQFLFEYFSETQRNKGNFPGRFSGRQFSNSRSEMNVSTLELGDSALYLCASRELAGVGEQFFGPGTRLTVL.